A single sample is the source of the 13 T cell receptor beta chains below, sequenced in a study of blood T cell repertoires in COVID-19. TCRdb's table, derived via immunoSEQ multiplex PCR, lists solely in-frame clones and lacks some. Of 80,000 to 130,000 clones listed, 70% to 90% are singletons. The sample was PBMCs or T cells enriched from blood (not recorded which). These receptors all stem from a woman aged 45-65 years who had recovered from COVID-19.

This clone appeared a single time. The gene calls are TRBV7-3 and TRBJ2-3; D might be TRBD2 (5 bases). CDR3 length: 15 amino acids. Germline CDR1 reads SGHTA; CDR2 reads FQGTGA. V lost 3 bases and J 6 bases, leaving 16 bases between the germline ends. CDR3 in DNA: TGTGCCAGCAGCTTCTCCTCCTCGGGGTGGGATACGCAGTATTTT. Translating it yields CASSFSSSGWDTQYF.

The V call is TRBV27, the J call TRBJ1-5; D uncertain. Deletions cut 2 bases from V and 4 bases from J, with 6 bases between. Germline loops: CDR1 MNHEY, CDR2 SMNVEV (reference sequence). The CDR3 spans 13 residues. The CDR3 here is CASSLQYNQPQHF. The CDR3 nucleotides are TGTGCCAGCAGTTTACAGTATAATCAGCCCCAGCATTTT.

V and J are TRBV30 and TRBJ1-2; a weak D match, TRBD1 (5 bases). In germline, CDR1 is GTSNPN, CDR2 SVGIG (reference sequence). This CDR3 region has 13 residues. V was clipped by 2 bases and J by 8 bases, with 15 bases between them. In nucleotides, the CDR3 is TGTGCCTGGAGTCAGGAATGGGGGGACGGCTACACCTTC. Amino acids: CAWSQEWGDGYTF.

The chain joins TRBV10-3 to TRBJ2-7; a possible D gene is TRBD1 (6 bases). Germline CDR1 ENHRY, CDR2 SYGVKD. The CDR3 consists of 12 residues. V gave up 5 bases and J gave up 6 bases, with 11 bases separating them. The CDR3 DNA follows: TGTGCCATCAGTATTCAGGGGAGCGAGCAGTACTTC. It encodes CAISIQGSEQYF.

The chain carries TRBV6-1 and TRBJ1-4; D not certain. CDR3 length equals 15 residues. Germline V gene data show CDR1 as MNHNS and CDR2 as SASEGT. V dropped 1 base and J dropped 7 bases, with 13 bases sitting between them. The CDR3 spells CASSEVGGLVEKLFF. CDR3 DNA: TGTGCCAGCAGTGAAGTCGGCGGGCTTGTTGAAAAACTGTTTTTT.

This chain connects TRBV19 to TRBJ2-3; weak D call: TRBD2 (6 bases). CDR3 length: 15 residues. CDR1 LNHDA and CDR2 SQIVND come from the germline V gene (reference sequence). The V and J ends lost 6 bases and 0 bases respectively, with 13 bases between them. The CDR3 loop is CASRRGAGSTDTQYF. CDR3 sequence (DNA): TGTGCCAGTAGGCGGGGAGCGGGCAGCACAGATACGCAGTATTTT. The full variable domain, rest sourced from reference TRBV19 and TRBJ2-3, is DGGITQSPKYLFRKEGQNVTLSCEQNLNHDAMYWYRQDPGQGLRLIYYSQIVNDFQKGDIAEGYSVSREKKESFPLTVTSAQKNPTAFYLCASRRGAGSTDTQYFGPGTRLTVL.

V usage is TRBV29-1 and J usage is TRBJ1-1; 9 bases are a match to TRBD1. The V segment lost 6 bases and the J segment 3 bases; nucleotides outside the gene matches: 17. The CDR3 runs 17 residues. The germline CDR1 and CDR2 sequences are SQVTM and ANQGSEA. CDR3 loop: CSVHSPGTGYVDTEAFF. CDR3 bases: TGCAGCGTCCACTCCCCCGGGACAGGGTATGTAGACACTGAAGCTTTCTTT.

The chain employs TRBV3-1 (or the pseudogene TRBV3-2) and TRBJ2-1; 7 nucleotides match TRBD2. Germline V gene data show CDR1 as LGHDT and CDR2 as YNNKEL (reference sequence). Trimming removed 5 bases from V and 4 bases from J; junction bases left unmatched: 2. The CDR3 contains 13 residues. The CDR3 DNA reads TGTGCCAGCAGCGGAGCGGGGTACAATGAGCAGTTCTTC. This encodes CASSGAGYNEQFF.

V gene TRBV7-9 combines with J gene TRBJ2-7, with 10 bases lining up with TRBD1. V lost 5 bases and J lost 2; bases outside the gene matches: 3. CDR1 SEHNR and CDR2 FQNEAQ come from the germline V gene (reference sequence). There are 14 residues in the CDR3. The CDR3, as DNA: TGTGCCAGCAGCCTAGGGACAGGGGCCTACGAGCAGTACTTC. Protein product: CASSLGTGAYEQYF.

In its sample, this clone was seen once. This chain connects TRBV19 to TRBJ1-2, with 7 bases identical to TRBD1. V lost 5 bases and J lost 3; bases outside the gene matches: 6. The CDR3 is made up of 14 amino acids. Germline V gene data show CDR1 as LNHDA and CDR2 as SQIVND (reference sequence). CDR3 sequence: CASSPGGGHYGYTF. The DNA for the CDR3 is TGTGCCAGTAGTCCAGGGGGAGGTCACTATGGCTACACCTTC.

This chain connects TRBV6-1 to TRBJ2-7, with D possibly TRBD1 on 6 matching bases. The CDR3 is 15 amino acids. V was clipped by 1 base and J by 4 bases, with 14 bases between them. CDR1 MNHNS and CDR2 SASEGT come from the germline V gene. The CDR3 loop is CASSEGSSGAYEQYF. CDR3 in DNA: TGTGCCAGCAGTGAAGGGTCTTCAGGGGCGTACGAGCAGTACTTC.

V is TRBV10-1 and J is TRBJ2-3; 8 bases line up with TRBD1. With V trimmed by 3 bases and J by 1 base, 3 bases remained unmatched. CDR1 is WNHNN, CDR2 SYGVQD, per germline (reference sequence). The CDR3 runs 15 residues. The CDR3 bases are TGCGCCAGCAGTGATGGACAGGGCGGCACAGATACGCAGTATTTT. It encodes CASSDGQGGTDTQYF.

The V and J genes are TRBV27 and TRBJ2-3; D remains unclear. CDR1 and CDR2 (germline): MNHEY, SMNVEV (reference sequence). Trimming shortened V by 0 bases and J by 5 bases, and 9 bases separated the two germline ends. This CDR3 is built from 14 residues. CDR3 loop: CASSLSAPKDTQYF. The CDR3 region has the DNA TGTGCCAGCAGTTTATCGGCCCCCAAAGATACGCAGTATTTT.